Each of the 27 T cell receptor beta chains below was sequenced from the same sample in a study of early T cells in non-severe SARS-CoV-2 infection. TCRdb called the 5' RACE reads again in MiXCR, with one record for every CDR3 protein. The sample yields around 60,000 distinct CDR3 sequences, more than 15% seen once. Sequenced material: whole blood, taken at baseline. Receptor source: an adult who was a healthcare worker with PCR-confirmed SARS-CoV-2 infection or an uninfected control (not recorded which).

In this sample, this clonotype turned up many times. The J gene is TRBJ2-6, the V gene TRBV6-1; 9 bases line up with TRBD1. V dropped 6 bases and J dropped 1; count of bases not matched to a gene: 7. The CDR3 spans 17 residues. CDR1 and CDR2 (germline): MNHNS, SASEGT. CDR3 DNA: TGTGCCAGCAGAGGTGGACAGGGGAATTCTGGGGCCAACGTCCTGACTTTC. Protein: CASRGGQGNSGANVLTF.

The rearrangement links TRBV5-4 to TRBJ2-7, with 12 bases that match TRBD1. The length of the CDR3 is 14 residues. CDR1 SGHNT and CDR2 YYREEE come from the germline V gene (reference sequence). Trimming cost V 4 bases and J 7 bases; bases outside gene matches: 6. CDR3 in amino acids: CASSGGQGAREQYF. CDR3 nucleotide sequence: TGTGCCAGCAGCGGGGGACAGGGGGCTCGGGAGCAGTACTTC.

This clonotype ranks as medium-sized. The chain couples TRBV12-3 or TRBV12-4 to TRBJ1-1; D remains ambiguous. The CDR3 extends over 13 amino acids. V lost 1 base to trimming and J lost 1 base, with 4 bases between them. The CDR3 here is CASSLDWNTEAFF. The CDR3 DNA reads as TGTGCCAGCAGTTTAGACTGGAACACTGAAGCTTTCTTT.

The J gene is TRBJ1-1, the V gene TRBV6-2 or TRBV6-3; 8 bases agree with TRBD1. The junction had 9 bases not matched to a gene; V was cut back by 7 bases and J by 2 bases. CDR3 size: 15 residues. Looked up from germline, CDR1 is MNHEY and CDR2 is SVGEGT. As DNA, the CDR3 is TGTGCCAGCATCGGCAGGGGGCTAGGAAACACTGAAGCTTTCTTT. This encodes CASIGRGLGNTEAFF.

The sample holds a few counts of this clonotype. The chain carries TRBV24-1 and TRBJ2-7, with 11 bases identical to TRBD2. The junction had 5 bases not matched to a gene; V was cut back by 4 bases and J by 4 bases. Germline V CDR1 and CDR2: KGHDR, SFDVKD. CDR3 length equals 15 residues. CDR3 bases: TGTGCCACCAGTGACTCGGGACTAGCGGAGTACGAGCAGTACTTC. Protein sequence: CATSDSGLAEYEQYF.

This clonotype was found a few times. V and J are TRBV19 and TRBJ2-5, with D possibly being TRBD1 (7 bases). The V and J ends lost 7 bases and 4 bases respectively, with 16 bases between them. Germline V CDR1 and CDR2: LNHDA, SQIVND (reference sequence). CDR3 length: 14 amino acids. This chain's CDR3 is CASNGGGMAETQYF. The DNA of the CDR3 is TGTGCCAGTAACGGAGGGGGCATGGCAGAGACCCAGTACTTC.

Turning to this clonotype: A much more abundant neighbour one base away suggests this may be a read error. The rearrangement links TRBV25-1 to TRBJ1-4, with D unresolved. Trimming removed 2 bases at V and 0 bases at J, with 7 bases between. The length of the CDR3 is 15 residues. Germline V gives CDR1 MGHDK, CDR2 SYGVNS. The CDR3 loop is CASSERSTTNEKLFF. The CDR3 DNA reads as TGTGCCAGCAGTGAACGTAGTACAACTAATGAAAAACTGTTTTTT.

The chain links TRBV6-2 or TRBV6-3 to TRBJ1-4; D is undetermined. The CDR3 has 19 residues. V dropped 5 bases and J dropped 3 bases, with 25 bases sitting between them. Germline V lookup: CDR1 MNHEY, CDR2 SVGEGT. The CDR3 loop is CASSGLWITGGTANEKLFF. The CDR3 nucleotides read TGTGCCAGCAGTGGGCTCTGGATAACCGGCGGTACGGCTAATGAAAAACTGTTTTTT.

The J gene is TRBJ1-1, the V gene TRBV18; D uncertain. Trimming cost V 3 bases and J 11 bases, with 16 bases left between them. Germline CDR1 and CDR2: KGHSH and LQKENI. There are 13 residues in the CDR3. The CDR3 sequence: CASSPQRGGSAFF. The CDR3 region has the DNA TGTGCCAGCTCACCTCAGCGGGGAGGTTCGGCTTTCTTT.

V usage is TRBV6-5 and J usage is TRBJ2-1, with 9 bases that match TRBD2. Germline V gene data show CDR1 as MNHEY and CDR2 as SVGAGI. The CDR3 covers 17 residues. V shed 2 bases, J shed 9 bases, and the junction held 14 bases outside the gene matches. The DNA for the CDR3 is TGTGCCAGCAGTTACGTTGGTGAGGGCGGGAGGGAAGGTGAGCAGTTCTTC. Translated: CASSYVGEGGREGEQFF.

Only a few counts were recorded for this clonotype. This rearrangement joins TRBV7-9 to TRBJ2-1; 9 bases align to TRBD1. This CDR3 contains 15 residues. With 2 bases clipped from V and 3 bases from J, the junction kept 2 bases outside the gene matches. The V gene's germline CDR1 is SEHNR and CDR2 FQNEAQ (reference sequence). The CDR3 loop reads CASSLLGQGYNEQFF. DNA of the CDR3: TGTGCCAGCAGCTTATTGGGACAGGGCTACAATGAGCAGTTCTTC. The variable domain in full, completed from reference TRBV7-9 and TRBJ2-1, reads DTGVSQNPRHKITKRGQNVTFRCDPISEHNRLYWYRQTLGQGPEFLTYFQNEAQLEKSRLLSDRFSAERPKGSFSTLEIQRTEQGDSAMYLCASSLLGQGYNEQFFGPGTRLTVL.

This clonotype was detected many times. The chain has TRBV2 and TRBJ2-1, with 8 bases identical to TRBD1. The CDR3 totals 15 residues. V trimming: 6 bases; J trimming: 0 bases; junction bases outside the gene matches: 4. CDR1 and CDR2 from the germline V gene are SNHLY and FYNNEI. The CDR3: CASRGTGGSYNEQFF. The CDR3 DNA sequence: TGTGCCAGCAGGGGCACAGGGGGCTCCTACAATGAGCAGTTCTTC.

V and J are TRBV5-4 and TRBJ2-7, with TRBD1 as a possible D gene (7 bases). Trimming took 3 bases from V and 2 from J, leaving 12 bases between them. The CDR3 has 14 residues. The V gene's germline CDR1 is SGHNT and CDR2 YYREEE (reference sequence). This chain's CDR3 is CASSWGDSPYEQYF. CDR3 DNA: TGTGCCAGCAGCTGGGGGGACAGTCCCTACGAGCAGTACTTC. The full variable domain, with the rest looked up from reference TRBV5-4 and TRBJ2-7, is ETGVTQSPTHLIKTRGQQVTLRCSSQSGHNTVSWYQQALGQGPQFIFQYYREEENGRGNFPPRFSGLQFPNYSSELNVNALELDDSALYLCASSWGDSPYEQYFGPGTRLTVT.

This clonotype was recorded many times. The chain links TRBV12-3 or TRBV12-4 to TRBJ1-2, with unresolved D. Trimming took off 6 bases at V and 2 bases at J, with 10 bases between the two ends. CDR3 size: 13 residues. This CDR3 reads CASSRQSNYGYTF. CDR3 DNA sequence: TGTGCCAGCAGCCGCCAGTCCAACTATGGCTACACCTTC.

The gene calls are TRBV24-1 and TRBJ2-3; the D gene is possibly TRBD2 (6 bases). CDR3 length: 16 residues. V dropped 4 bases and J dropped 6 bases, with 19 bases sitting between them. Germline V gene data show CDR1 as KGHDR and CDR2 as SFDVKD. CDR3 in DNA: TGTGCCACCAGTGAGGATCCGGGACTGGGAAGGGATACGCAGTATTTT. This translates into CATSEDPGLGRDTQYF.

This clonotype was detected a few times. The chain couples TRBV12-3 or TRBV12-4 to TRBJ2-2; D not resolved. Trimming shortened V by 4 bases and J by 8 bases, and 8 bases separated the two germline ends. The CDR3 sequence is 12 residues long. The chain's CDR3 is CASSSALGELFF. CDR3 coding DNA: TGTGCCAGCAGTTCCGCCCTAGGGGAGCTGTTTTTT.

The sample holds a few counts of this clonotype. This sequence joins TRBV9 and TRBJ1-2; D is unclear. The germline V gene encodes CDR1 SGDLS and CDR2 YYNGEE. Trimming took off 0 bases at V and 1 base at J, with 4 bases between the two ends. This CDR3 spans 13 amino acids. CDR3 sequence (DNA): TGTGCCAGCAGCGTAGAGGTTAACTATGGCTACACCTTC. It codes for CASSVEVNYGYTF.

This clonotype was detected ten times or more. The chain combines TRBV7-9 with TRBJ1-1; D unclear. Germline-derived CDR1 and CDR2 are SEHNR and FQNEAQ (reference sequence). V lost 5 bases to trimming and J lost 0 bases, with 7 bases between them. The CDR3 consists of 13 residues. The CDR3 sequence is CASSPPLNTEAFF. In DNA form, the CDR3 reads TGTGCCAGCAGCCCCCCCCTGAACACTGAAGCTTTCTTT.

This clonotype was counted only a few times. The chain has TRBV18 and TRBJ1-1; D is ambiguous. The CDR3 length is 15 residues. V lost 1 base and J 1 base, leaving 10 bases between the germline ends. Looked up from germline, CDR1 is KGHSH and CDR2 is LQKENI. CDR3 in amino acids: CASSPRVGKNTEAFF. As DNA, the CDR3 is TGTGCCAGCTCACCACGGGTAGGGAAGAACACTGAAGCTTTCTTT.

A few counts support this clonotype. The chain couples TRBV7-6 to TRBJ2-5; D uncertain. The V and J ends lost 1 base and 4 bases respectively, with 13 bases between them. The length of the CDR3 is 15 residues. Germline CDR1 and CDR2: SGHVS and FNYEAQ. As DNA, the CDR3 is TGTGCCAGCAGCTTAGGAAGTCTAGGTCGAGAGACCCAGTACTTC. Its protein product is CASSLGSLGRETQYF.

This clonotype was recorded a few times. The rearrangement uses TRBV6-2 or TRBV6-3 and TRBJ2-1; D call uncertain. Germline V gene lookup returns CDR1 MNHEY and CDR2 SVGEGT. Trimming pared 7 bases from V and 0 bases from J, leaving 10 bases between. The CDR3 is 14 amino acids. CDR3 sequence: CASKSASSYNEQFF. CDR3 coding DNA: TGTGCCAGCAAAAGCGCCAGCTCCTACAATGAGCAGTTCTTC.

This clonotype was observed at least ten times. The V gene is TRBV7-6, the J gene TRBJ2-1, with 13 nucleotides matching TRBD2. Germline values: CDR1 SGHVS, CDR2 FNYEAQ. This CDR3 spans 17 amino acids. The V gene end was trimmed by 1 base and the J gene end by 2 bases; junction bases not matched to a gene: 2. The CDR3 region is CASSLGTSGRPYNEQFF. CDR3 in DNA: TGTGCCAGCAGCTTAGGGACTAGCGGGAGACCCTACAATGAGCAGTTCTTC.

The chain employs TRBV7-9 and TRBJ2-6, with 8 bases identical to TRBD1. V dropped 1 base and J dropped 1; count of bases not matched to a gene: 3. Germline CDR1 SEHNR, CDR2 FQNEAQ (reference sequence). This CDR3 contains 17 residues. This CDR3 reads CASSLGTGNSGANVLTF. DNA of the CDR3: TGTGCCAGCAGCTTAGGGACAGGGAATTCTGGGGCCAACGTCCTGACTTTC.

The chain uses TRBV29-1 and TRBJ2-7; 7 positions agree with TRBD1. The CDR3 loop spans 16 amino acids. Germline CDR1 and CDR2: SQVTM and ANQGSEA. The trim removed 5 bases at V and 6 bases at J, leaving 19 bases unmatched. The CDR3 coding sequence is TGCAGCGTTAGACAGTCCCCGGGACAGCACACGAGCGAGCAGTACTTC. This translates into CSVRQSPGQHTSEQYF.

This clonotype was counted ten times or more. This chain connects TRBV27 to TRBJ1-1; D gene uncertain. The germline gives CDR1 MNHEY, CDR2 SMNVEV (reference sequence). There are 17 residues in the CDR3. V was shortened by 0 bases and J by 5 bases, with 19 bases between the two germline ends. The CDR3 DNA is TGTGCCAGCAGTTTATCTCCTGTGTCACTAGGGAATACTGAAGCTTTCTTT. Encoded protein: CASSLSPVSLGNTEAFF.

This clonotype was detected only a few times. J is TRBJ1-5 and V is TRBV20-1, with 7 bases fitting TRBD1. Germline V gene lookup returns CDR1 DFQATT and CDR2 SNEGSKA (reference sequence). V gave up 0 bases and J gave up 1 base; unmatched junction bases: 12. The CDR3 loop spans 18 amino acids. The CDR3 sequence is CSARELVRGIVSNQPQHF. The CDR3 nucleotides read TGCAGTGCTAGAGAGCTGGTCAGGGGGATCGTAAGCAATCAGCCCCAGCATTTT.

The chain couples TRBV20-1 to TRBJ2-2, with D unresolved. CDR3 size: 13 residues. V lost 2 bases, J lost 0 bases, and 4 bases lay in between. Germline lookup yields CDR1 DFQATT and CDR2 SNEGSKA (reference sequence). CDR3 coding DNA: TGCAGTGCTAGAAAGTCGAACACCGGGGAGCTGTTTTTT. Translating gives CSARKSNTGELFF.